This T cell receptor (beta chain) emerged from a study of cytomegalovirus exposure and HLA in healthy donors. Overall study results and limits: The study put some 150 TCR beta chains on its list as cytomegalovirus-associated. Follow-up analysis found HLA locus-dependent TCR association rates, highest for DRB1 and lowest for HLA-C. The records held CMV serostatus as the only immune exposure information.

Comments on this clone: The antigen is unknown.

Trimming pared 3 bases from V and 3 bases from J, leaving 27 bases between. Germline loops: CDR1 GTSNPN, CDR2 SVGIG (reference sequence). The CDR3 extends over 20 amino acids. 13 Jbeta primers and 60 Vbeta primers were used for the PCR. Here immunoSEQ multiplex PCR was the method, and the copy in TCRdb shows in-frame clones only, minus some. The data contain about 170,000 clones, approximately 78% of them seen just once; the ten biggest clones take up approximately 1%. This clonotype originated in a girl aged 2-10 years in good health and CMV-seropositive. The gene calls are TRBV30 and TRBJ2-6; a possible D gene is TRBD2 (7 bases). The source material was PBMCs. The CDR3 nucleotides read TGTGCCTGGAGCGGACTGGGGGGGGCTCCGAATACCCATGGGGCCAACGTCCTGACTTTC. Translation gives CAWSGLGGAPNTHGANVLTF.